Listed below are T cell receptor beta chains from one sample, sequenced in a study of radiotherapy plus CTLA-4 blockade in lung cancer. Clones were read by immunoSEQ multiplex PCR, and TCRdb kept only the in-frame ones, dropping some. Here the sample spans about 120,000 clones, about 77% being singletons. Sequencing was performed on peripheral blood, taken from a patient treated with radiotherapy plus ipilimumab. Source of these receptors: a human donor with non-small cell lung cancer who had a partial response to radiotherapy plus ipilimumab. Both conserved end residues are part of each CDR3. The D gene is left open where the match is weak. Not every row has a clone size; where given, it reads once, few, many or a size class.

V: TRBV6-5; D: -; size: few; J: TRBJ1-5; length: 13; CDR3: CASSATGRQPQHF; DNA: TGTGCCAGCAGTGCCACAGGGCGTCAGCCCCAGCATTTT
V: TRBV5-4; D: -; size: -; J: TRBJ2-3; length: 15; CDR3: CASSLEGARSDTQYF; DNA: TGTGCCAGCAGCTTGGAAGGGGCGCGATCAGATACGCAGTATTTT
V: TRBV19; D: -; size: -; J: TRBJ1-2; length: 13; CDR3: CASSPGTNYGYTF; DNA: TGTGCCAGTAGCCCGGGAACAAACTATGGCTACACCTTC
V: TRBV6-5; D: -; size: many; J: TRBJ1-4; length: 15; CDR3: CASTLAWGDNEKLFF; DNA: TGTGCCAGCACCCTCGCGTGGGGGGATAATGAAAAACTGTTTTTT
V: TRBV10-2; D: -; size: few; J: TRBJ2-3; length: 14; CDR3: CASSEGAVTDTQYF; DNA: TGCGCCAGCAGTGAGGGGGCTGTCACAGATACGCAGTATTTT
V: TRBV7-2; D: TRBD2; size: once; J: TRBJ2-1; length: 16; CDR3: CASFLSGTFSYNEQFF; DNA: TGTGCCAGCTTTCTTAGCGGGACCTTCTCCTACAATGAGCAGTTCTTC
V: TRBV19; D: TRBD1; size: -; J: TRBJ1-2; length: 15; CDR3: CASSTPGQGNYGYTF; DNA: TGTGCCAGTAGTACCCCTGGACAGGGGAACTATGGCTACACCTTC
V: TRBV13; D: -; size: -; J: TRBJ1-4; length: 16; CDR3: CASSLGTNLPEEKLFF; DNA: TGTGCCAGCAGCCTCGGGACAAACCTACCGGAGGAAAAACTGTTTTTT
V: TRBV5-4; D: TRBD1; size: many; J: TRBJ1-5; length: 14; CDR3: CASSQGQGRQPQHF; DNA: TGTGCCAGCAGCCAGGGACAGGGACGCCAGCCCCAGCATTTT
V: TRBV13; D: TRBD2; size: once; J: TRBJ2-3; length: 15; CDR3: CASSLSSGETDTQYF; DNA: TGTGCCAGCAGCTTATCTAGCGGGGAGACAGATACGCAGTATTTT
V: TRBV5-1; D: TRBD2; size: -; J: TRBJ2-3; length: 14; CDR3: CASSQAGGADTQYF; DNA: TGCGCCAGCAGCCAAGCGGGAGGGGCAGATACGCAGTATTTT
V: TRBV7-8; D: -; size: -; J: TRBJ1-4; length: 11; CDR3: CASSLRQKLFF; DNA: TGTGCCAGCAGCTTAAGACAGAAACTGTTTTTT
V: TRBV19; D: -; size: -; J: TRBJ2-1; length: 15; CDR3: CASSIPLGPYNEQFF; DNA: TGTGCCAGTAGTATCCCACTAGGGCCATACAATGAGCAGTTCTTC
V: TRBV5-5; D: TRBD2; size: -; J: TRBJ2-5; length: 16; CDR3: CASSSVGGVGQETQYF; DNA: TGTGCCAGCAGCTCAGTGGGAGGGGTGGGGCAAGAGACCCAGTACTTC
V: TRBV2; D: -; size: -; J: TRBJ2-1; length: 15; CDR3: CASSAGGPSVGEQFF; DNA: TGTGCCAGCAGTGCGGGGGGCCCGAGTGTAGGTGAGCAGTTCTTC
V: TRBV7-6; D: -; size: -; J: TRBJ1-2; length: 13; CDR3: CASSLGPPYGYTF; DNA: TGTGCCAGCAGCTTAGGGCCACCGTATGGCTACACCTTC
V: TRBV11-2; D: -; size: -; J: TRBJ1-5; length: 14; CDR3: CASSLDGGNQPQHF; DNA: TGTGCCAGCAGCTTGGACGGGGGCAATCAGCCCCAGCATTTT
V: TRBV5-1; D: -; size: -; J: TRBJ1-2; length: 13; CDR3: CASSLGGDYGYTF; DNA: TGCGCCAGCAGCTTGGGGGGCGACTATGGCTACACCTTC
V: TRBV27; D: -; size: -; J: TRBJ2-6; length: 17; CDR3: CASSLVRVTSGANVLTF; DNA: TGTGCCAGCAGTTTAGTCAGGGTGACCTCTGGGGCCAACGTCCTGACTTTC
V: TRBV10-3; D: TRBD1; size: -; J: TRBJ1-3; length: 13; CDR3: CAISWDSGNTIYF; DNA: TGTGCCATCAGCTGGGACAGCGGAAACACCATATATTTT
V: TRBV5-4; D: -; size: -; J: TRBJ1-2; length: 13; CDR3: CASSLDSNYGYTF; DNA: TGTGCCAGCAGCTTAGACAGTAACTATGGCTACACCTTC
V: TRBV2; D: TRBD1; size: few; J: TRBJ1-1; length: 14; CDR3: CASSGDRSNTEAFF; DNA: TGTGCCAGCAGTGGGGACAGGTCGAACACTGAAGCTTTCTTT
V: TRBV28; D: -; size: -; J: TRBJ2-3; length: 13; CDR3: CASSLAGTDTQYF; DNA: TGTGCCAGCAGTTTAGCCGGTACAGATACGCAGTATTTT
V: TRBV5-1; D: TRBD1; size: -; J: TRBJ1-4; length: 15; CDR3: CASRNQGQGNEKLFF; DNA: TGCGCCAGCCGAAACCAGGGACAGGGTAATGAAAAACTGTTTTTT
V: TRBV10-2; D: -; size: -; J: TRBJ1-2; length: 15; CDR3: CASSDFTQVNYGYTF; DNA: TGCGCCAGCAGTGACTTCACACAGGTGAACTATGGCTACACCTTC
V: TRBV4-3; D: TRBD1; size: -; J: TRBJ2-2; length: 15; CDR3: CASSQTTGVGGELFF; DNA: TGCGCCAGCAGCCAGACGACAGGGGTAGGCGGGGAGCTGTTTTTT
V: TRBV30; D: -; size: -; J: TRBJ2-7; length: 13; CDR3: CASPGMGAEGQYF; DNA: TGTGCCTCCCCCGGGATGGGCGCCGAGGGGCAGTACTTC
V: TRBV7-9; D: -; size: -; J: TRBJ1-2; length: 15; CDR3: CASSLAVLQIWGYTF; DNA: TGTGCCAGCAGCTTAGCCGTGCTCCAGATTTGGGGCTACACCTTC
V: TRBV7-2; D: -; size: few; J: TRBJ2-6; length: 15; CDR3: CASSFGDTGANVLTF; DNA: TGTGCCAGCAGCTTTGGGGACACTGGGGCCAACGTCCTGACTTTC
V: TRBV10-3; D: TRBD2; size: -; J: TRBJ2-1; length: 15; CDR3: CAISRLTGGDNEQFF; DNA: TGTGCCATCAGTCGACTGACGGGAGGCGACAATGAGCAGTTCTTC
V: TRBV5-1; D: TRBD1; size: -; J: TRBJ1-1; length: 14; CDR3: CASSPQGTGAEAFF; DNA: TGCGCCAGCAGCCCACAGGGGACGGGGGCTGAAGCTTTCTTT
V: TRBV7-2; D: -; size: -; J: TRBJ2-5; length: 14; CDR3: CASSTSQGQETQYF; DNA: TGTGCCAGCAGCACATCCCAGGGCCAAGAGACCCAGTACTTC
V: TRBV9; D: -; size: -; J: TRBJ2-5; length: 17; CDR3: CASSGRGGLGRVETQYF; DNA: TGTGCCAGCAGCGGTAGGGGAGGATTGGGCAGAGTAGAGACCCAGTACTTC
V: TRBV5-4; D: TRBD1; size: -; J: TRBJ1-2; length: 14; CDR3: CASSLRQGDYGYTF; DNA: TGTGCCAGCAGCCTTCGACAGGGGGACTATGGCTACACCTTC
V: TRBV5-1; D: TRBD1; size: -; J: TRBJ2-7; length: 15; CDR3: CASSLTGTGAYEQYF; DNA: TGCGCCAGCAGCTTAACCGGGACAGGGGCCTACGAGCAGTACTTC
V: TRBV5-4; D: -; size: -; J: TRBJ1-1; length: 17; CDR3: CASRRSRRGSANTEAFF; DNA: TGTGCCAGCAGACGGAGTCGGCGGGGCTCGGCTAACACTGAAGCTTTCTTT
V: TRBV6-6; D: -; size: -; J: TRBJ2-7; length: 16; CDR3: CASSSTLAGSSYEQYF; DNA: TGTGCCAGCAGTTCCACCCTAGCCGGGAGTTCCTACGAGCAGTACTTC
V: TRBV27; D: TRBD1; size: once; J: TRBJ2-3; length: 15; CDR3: CASSLETGGLDTQYF; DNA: TGTGCCAGCAGTCTGGAGACAGGGGGCTTAGATACGCAGTATTTT
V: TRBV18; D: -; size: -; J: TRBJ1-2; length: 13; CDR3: CASSPLREGGYTF; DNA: TGTGCCAGCTCACCATTACGGGAAGGTGGCTACACCTTC